This section outlines one TCR beta chain sequence together with its context. The antigen remains undetermined. This specimen comes from a study of cytomegalovirus exposure and HLA in healthy donors. Whole-study results and caveats: The study labeled 150 to 200 TCR beta chains cytomegalovirus-associated. Specificity for CMV antigens was confirmed in vitro for a few of the CMV-associated chains.

Method: immunoSEQ multiplex PCR; TCRdb's copy keeps in-frame clones and lacks some. The sample lists around 230,000 clones; approximately 86% were seen once. This CDR3 spans 14 amino acids. V lost 6 bases and J 4 bases, leaving 13 bases between the germline ends. Germline-derived CDR1 and CDR2 are MNHEY and SMNVEV (reference sequence). The donors were members of the validation cohort comprising over a hundred subjects, separate from the roughly 650-subject first cohort. V usage is TRBV27 and J usage is TRBJ2-1; D is perhaps TRBD1 (6 bases). This TCR derives from a young woman in good health and CMV-seropositive. The sample consisted of PBMCs. CDR3 residues: CASRGADLYNEQFF. DNA for the CDR3: TGTGCCAGCAGGGGGGCAGACCTATACAATGAGCAGTTCTTC.